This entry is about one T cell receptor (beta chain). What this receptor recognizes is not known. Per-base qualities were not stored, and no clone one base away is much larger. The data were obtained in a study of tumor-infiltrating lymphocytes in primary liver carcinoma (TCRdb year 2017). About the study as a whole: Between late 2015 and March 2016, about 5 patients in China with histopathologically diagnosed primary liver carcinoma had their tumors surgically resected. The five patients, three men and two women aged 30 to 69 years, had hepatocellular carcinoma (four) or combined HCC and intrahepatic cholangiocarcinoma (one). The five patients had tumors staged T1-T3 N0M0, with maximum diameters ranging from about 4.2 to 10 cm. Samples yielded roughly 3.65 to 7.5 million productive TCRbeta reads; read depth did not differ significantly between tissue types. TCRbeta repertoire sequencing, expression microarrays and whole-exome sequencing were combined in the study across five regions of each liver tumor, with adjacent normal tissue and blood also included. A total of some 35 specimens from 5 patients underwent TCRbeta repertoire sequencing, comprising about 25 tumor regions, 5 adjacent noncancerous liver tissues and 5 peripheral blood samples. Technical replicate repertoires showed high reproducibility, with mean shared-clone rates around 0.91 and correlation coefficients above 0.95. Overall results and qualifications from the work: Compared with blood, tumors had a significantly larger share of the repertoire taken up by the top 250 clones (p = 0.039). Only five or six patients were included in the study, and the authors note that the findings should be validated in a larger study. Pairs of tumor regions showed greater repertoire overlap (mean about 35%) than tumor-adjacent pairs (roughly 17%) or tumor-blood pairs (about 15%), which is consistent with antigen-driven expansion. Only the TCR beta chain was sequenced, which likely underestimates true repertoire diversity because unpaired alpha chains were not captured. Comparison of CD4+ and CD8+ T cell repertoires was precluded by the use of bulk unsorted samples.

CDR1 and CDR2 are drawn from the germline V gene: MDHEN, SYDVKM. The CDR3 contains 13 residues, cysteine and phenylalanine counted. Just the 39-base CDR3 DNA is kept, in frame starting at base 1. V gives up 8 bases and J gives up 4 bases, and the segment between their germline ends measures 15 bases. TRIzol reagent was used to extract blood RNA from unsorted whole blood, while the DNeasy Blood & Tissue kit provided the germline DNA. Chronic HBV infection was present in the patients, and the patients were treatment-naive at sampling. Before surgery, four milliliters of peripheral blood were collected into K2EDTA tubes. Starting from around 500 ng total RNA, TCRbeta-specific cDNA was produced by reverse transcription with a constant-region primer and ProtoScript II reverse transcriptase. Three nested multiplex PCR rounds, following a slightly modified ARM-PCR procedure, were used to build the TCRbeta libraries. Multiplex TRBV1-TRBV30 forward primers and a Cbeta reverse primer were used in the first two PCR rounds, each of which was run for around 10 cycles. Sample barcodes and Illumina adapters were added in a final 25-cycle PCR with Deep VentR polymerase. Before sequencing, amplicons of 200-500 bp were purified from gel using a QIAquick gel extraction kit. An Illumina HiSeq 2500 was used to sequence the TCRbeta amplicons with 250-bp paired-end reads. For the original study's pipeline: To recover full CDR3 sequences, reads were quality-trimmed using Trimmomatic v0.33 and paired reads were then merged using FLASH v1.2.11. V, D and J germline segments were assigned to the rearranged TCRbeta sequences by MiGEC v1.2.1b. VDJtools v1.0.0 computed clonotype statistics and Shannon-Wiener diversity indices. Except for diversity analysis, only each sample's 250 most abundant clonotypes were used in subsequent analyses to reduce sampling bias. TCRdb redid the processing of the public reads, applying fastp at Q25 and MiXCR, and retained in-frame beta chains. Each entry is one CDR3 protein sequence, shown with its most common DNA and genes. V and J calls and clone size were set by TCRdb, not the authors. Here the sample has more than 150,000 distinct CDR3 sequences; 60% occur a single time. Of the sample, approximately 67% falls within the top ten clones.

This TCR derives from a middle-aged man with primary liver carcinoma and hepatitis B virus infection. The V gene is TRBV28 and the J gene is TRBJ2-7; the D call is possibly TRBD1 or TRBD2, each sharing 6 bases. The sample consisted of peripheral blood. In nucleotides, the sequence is TGTGCCAGCGGAGGGGGGATAGATTACGAGCAGTACTTC. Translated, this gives CASGGGIDYEQYF.